This T cell receptor (beta chain) is from a study of blood T cell repertoires in COVID-19. Some clones are missing from TCRdb's copy, which holds only in-frame ones; the method was immunoSEQ multiplex PCR. The data contain 250,000 to 300,000 clones, 85% to 90% of them singletons. In this sample, this clone turned up a few times. Between the trimmed V and J ends, which lost 4 bases and 9 bases, there was a span of 22 bases. The CDR3 is made up of 16 amino acids. Per the germline V gene, CDR1 is SGHAT and CDR2 is FQNNGV. The V and J genes are TRBV11-2 and TRBJ2-1, with D tentatively TRBD2 (6 bases). Source material: PBMCs or T cells enriched from blood (not recorded which). This TCR was sampled from a man younger than 35 who had recovered from COVID-19. The CDR3 DNA sequence: TGTGCCAGCAGCTCATCACGGGAGACAGATCGGGGTGAGCAGTTCTTC. Protein product: CASSSSRETDRGEQFF.